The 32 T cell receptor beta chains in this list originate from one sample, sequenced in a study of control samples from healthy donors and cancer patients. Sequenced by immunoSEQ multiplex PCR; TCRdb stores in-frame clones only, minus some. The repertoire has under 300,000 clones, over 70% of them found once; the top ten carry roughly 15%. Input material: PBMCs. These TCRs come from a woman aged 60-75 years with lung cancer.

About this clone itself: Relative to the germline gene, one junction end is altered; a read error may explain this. The CDR3 protein is CASREGRGAPNEKLFF. CDR3 sequence (DNA): TGTGCCAGCAGAGAAGGCAGGGGAGCTCCTAATGAAAAACTGTTTTTT. This chain links TRBV6-1 with TRBJ1-4; a weak D match, TRBD1 (6 bases). This CDR3 has 16 residues. Germline-derived CDR1 and CDR2 are MNHNS and SASEGT.

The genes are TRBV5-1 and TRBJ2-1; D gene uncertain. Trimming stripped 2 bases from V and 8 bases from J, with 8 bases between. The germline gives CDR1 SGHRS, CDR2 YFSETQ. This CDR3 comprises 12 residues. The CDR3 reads CASSLLRDEQFF. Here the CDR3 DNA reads TGCGCCAGCAGCTTACTCCGCGATGAGCAGTTCTTC.

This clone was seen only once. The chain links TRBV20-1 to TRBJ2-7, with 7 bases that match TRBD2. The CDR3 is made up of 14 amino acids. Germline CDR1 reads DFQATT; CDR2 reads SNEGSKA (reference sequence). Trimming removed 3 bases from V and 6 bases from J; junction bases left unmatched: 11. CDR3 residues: CSASTAGAMSEQYF. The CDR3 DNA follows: TGCAGTGCTAGTACCGCGGGAGCTATGTCCGAGCAGTACTTC.

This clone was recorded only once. CDR3 loop: CASSVGMGNYGYTF. The CDR3 DNA follows: TGTGCCAGCAGCGTAGGTATGGGGAACTATGGCTACACCTTC. J is TRBJ1-2 and V is TRBV9, with D unresolved. The CDR3 extends over 14 amino acids. The germline gives CDR1 SGDLS, CDR2 YYNGEE. V was clipped by 0 bases and J by 2 bases, with 8 bases between them. Based on the CDR3 plus reference TRBV9 and TRBJ1-2, the full variable domain is DSGVTQTPKHLITATGQRVTLRCSPRSGDLSVYWYQQSLDQGLQFLIQYYNGEERAKGNILERFSAQQFPDLHSELNLSSLELGDSALYFCASSVGMGNYGYTFGSGTRLTVV.

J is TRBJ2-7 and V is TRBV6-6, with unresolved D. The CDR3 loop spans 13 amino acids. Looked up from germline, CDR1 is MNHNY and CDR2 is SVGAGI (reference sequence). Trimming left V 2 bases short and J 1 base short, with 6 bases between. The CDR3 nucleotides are TGTGCCAGCAGTTACGGGCAGTCCTACGAGCAGTACTTC. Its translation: CASSYGQSYEQYF.

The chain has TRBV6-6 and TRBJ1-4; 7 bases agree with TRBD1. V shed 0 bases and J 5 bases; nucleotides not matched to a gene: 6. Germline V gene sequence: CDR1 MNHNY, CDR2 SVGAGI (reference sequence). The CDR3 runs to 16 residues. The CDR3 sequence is CASSYSDRSLNEKLFF. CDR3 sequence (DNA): TGTGCCAGCAGTTACTCGGACAGGTCCTTGAATGAAAAACTGTTTTTT.

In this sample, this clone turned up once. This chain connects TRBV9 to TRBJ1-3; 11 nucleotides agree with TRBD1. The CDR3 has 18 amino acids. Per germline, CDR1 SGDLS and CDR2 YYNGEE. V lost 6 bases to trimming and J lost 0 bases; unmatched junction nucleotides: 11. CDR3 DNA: TGTGCCAGCACCCAAGGACAGGGGGCCTCGAGCTCTGGAAACACCATATATTTT. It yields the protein CASTQGQGASSSGNTIYF.

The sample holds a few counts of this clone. DNA of the CDR3: TGTGCCAGCAGCTCGGGGGGCTTTCGGGACACCAAAAACATTCAGTACTTC. Translating it yields CASSSGGFRDTKNIQYF. This chain joins TRBV7-6 and TRBJ2-4; D may be TRBD2 (7 bases). Germline assignment: CDR1 SGHVS and CDR2 FNYEAQ. This CDR3 is 17 amino acids long. V was shortened by 4 bases and J by 2 bases, with 18 bases between the two germline ends. The full variable domain, in which reference TRBV7-6 and TRBJ2-4 provide the parts outside the CDR3, is GAGVSQSPRYKVTKRGQDVALRCDPISGHVSLYWYRQALGQGPEFLTYFNYEAQQDKSGLPNDRFSAERPEGSISTLTIQRTEQRDSAMYRCASSSGGFRDTKNIQYFGAGTRLSVL.

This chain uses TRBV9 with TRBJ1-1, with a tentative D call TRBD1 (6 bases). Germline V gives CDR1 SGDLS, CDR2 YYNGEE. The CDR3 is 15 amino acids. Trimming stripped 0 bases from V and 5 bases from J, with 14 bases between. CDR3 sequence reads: CASSVAQGLGTEAFF. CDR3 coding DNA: TGTGCCAGCAGCGTAGCACAGGGCCTCGGGACTGAAGCTTTCTTT. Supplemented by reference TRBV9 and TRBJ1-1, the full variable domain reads DSGVTQTPKHLITATGQRVTLRCSPRSGDLSVYWYQQSLDQGLQFLIQYYNGEERAKGNILERFSAQQFPDLHSELNLSSLELGDSALYFCASSVAQGLGTEAFFGQGTRLTVV.

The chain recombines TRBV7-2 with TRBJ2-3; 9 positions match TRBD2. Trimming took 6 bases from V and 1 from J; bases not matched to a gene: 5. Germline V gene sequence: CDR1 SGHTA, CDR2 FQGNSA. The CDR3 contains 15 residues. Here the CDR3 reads CASRPRLAGTDTQYF. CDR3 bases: TGTGCCAGCAGGCCTCGACTAGCGGGCACAGATACGCAGTATTTT.

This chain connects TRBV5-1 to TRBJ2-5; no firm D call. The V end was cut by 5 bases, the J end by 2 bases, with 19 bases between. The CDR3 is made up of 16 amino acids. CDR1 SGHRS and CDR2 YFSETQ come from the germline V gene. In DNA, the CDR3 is TGCGCCAGCAGTTTCAATATCGGACGGAGACAAGAGACCCAGTACTTC. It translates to CASSFNIGRRQETQYF.

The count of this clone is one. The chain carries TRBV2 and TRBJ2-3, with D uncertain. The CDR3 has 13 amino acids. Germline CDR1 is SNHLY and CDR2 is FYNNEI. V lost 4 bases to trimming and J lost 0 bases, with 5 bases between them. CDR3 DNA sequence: TGTGCCAGCAGTGCCGCTAGCACAGATACGCAGTATTTT. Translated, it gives CASSAASTDTQYF.

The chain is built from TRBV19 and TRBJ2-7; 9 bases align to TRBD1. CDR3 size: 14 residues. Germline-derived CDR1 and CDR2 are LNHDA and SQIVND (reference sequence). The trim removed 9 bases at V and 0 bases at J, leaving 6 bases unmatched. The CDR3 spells CASRSGQGSYEQYF. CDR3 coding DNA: TGTGCCAGCAGGTCGGGACAGGGCTCCTACGAGCAGTACTTC.

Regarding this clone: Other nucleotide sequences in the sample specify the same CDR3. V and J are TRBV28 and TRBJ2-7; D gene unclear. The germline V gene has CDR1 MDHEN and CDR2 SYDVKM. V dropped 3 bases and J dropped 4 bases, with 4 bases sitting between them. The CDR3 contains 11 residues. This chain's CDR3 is CASSFRYEQYF. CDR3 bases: TGTGCCAGCAGTTTCCGGTACGAGCAGTACTTC. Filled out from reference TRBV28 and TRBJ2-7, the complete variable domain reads DVKVTQSSRYLVKRTGEKVFLECVQDMDHENMFWYRQDPGLGLRLIYFSYDVKMKEKGDIPEGYSVSREKKERFSLILESASTNQTSMYLCASSFRYEQYFGPGTRLTVT.

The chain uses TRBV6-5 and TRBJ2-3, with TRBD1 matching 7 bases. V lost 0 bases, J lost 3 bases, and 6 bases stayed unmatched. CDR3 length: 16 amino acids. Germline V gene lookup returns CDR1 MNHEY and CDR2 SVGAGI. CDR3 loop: CASSYSWQGETDTQYF. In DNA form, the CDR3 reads TGTGCCAGCAGTTACTCGTGGCAGGGGGAAACAGATACGCAGTATTTT.

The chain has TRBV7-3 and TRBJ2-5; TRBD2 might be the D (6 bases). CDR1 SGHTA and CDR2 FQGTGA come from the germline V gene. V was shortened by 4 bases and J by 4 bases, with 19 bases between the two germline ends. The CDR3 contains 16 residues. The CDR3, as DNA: TGTGCCAGCAGCTCTTGGCATGGGGCGGAGGGAGAGACCCAGTACTTC. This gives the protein CASSSWHGAEGETQYF.

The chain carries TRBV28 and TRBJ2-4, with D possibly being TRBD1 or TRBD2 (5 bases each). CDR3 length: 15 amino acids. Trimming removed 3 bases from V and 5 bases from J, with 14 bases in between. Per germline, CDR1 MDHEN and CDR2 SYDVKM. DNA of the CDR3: TGTGCCAGCAGTTTTTCCGGGGTGGGGGAAAACATTCAGTACTTC. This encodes CASSFSGVGENIQYF.

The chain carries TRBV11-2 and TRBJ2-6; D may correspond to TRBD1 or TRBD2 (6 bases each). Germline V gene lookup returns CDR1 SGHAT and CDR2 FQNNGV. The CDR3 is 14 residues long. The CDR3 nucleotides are TGTGCTGGGGGGCCCTTCTCTGGGGCCAACGTCCTGACTTTC. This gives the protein CAGGPFSGANVLTF.

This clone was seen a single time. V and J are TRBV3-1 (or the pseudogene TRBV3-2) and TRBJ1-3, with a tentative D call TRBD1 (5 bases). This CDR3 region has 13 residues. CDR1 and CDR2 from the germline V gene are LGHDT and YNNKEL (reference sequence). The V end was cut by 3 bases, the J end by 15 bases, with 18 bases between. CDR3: CASSQETGTASYF. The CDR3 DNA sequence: TGTGCCAGCAGCCAGGAAACCGGGACCGCTTCATATTTT.

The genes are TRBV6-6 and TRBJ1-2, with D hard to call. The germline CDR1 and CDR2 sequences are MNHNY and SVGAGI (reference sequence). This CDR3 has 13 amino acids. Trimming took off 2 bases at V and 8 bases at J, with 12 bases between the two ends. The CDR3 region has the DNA TGTGCCAGCAGTTACGCAGCCTCGGGGGGCTACACCTTC. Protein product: CASSYAASGGYTF.

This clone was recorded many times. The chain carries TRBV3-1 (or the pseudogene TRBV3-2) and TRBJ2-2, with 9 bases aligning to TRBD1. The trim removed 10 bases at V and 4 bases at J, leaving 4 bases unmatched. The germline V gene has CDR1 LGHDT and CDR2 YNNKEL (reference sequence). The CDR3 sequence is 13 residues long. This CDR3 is CATLGQGTGELFF. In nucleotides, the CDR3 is TGTGCCACCCTGGGACAGGGCACCGGGGAGCTGTTTTTT.

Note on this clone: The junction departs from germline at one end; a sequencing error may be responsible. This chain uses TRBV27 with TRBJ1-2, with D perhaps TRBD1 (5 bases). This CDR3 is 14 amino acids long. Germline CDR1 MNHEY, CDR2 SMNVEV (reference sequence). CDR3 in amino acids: CASSGADAIYGHTF. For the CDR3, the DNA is TGTGCCAGCAGTGGGGCAGACGCTATCTATGGCCACACCTTC.

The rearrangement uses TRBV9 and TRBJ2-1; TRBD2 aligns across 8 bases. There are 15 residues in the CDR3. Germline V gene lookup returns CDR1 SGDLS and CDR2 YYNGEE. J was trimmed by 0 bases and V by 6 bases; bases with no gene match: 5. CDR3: CASTLAGSSYNEQFF. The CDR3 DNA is TGTGCCAGCACCCTAGCGGGTAGCTCCTACAATGAGCAGTTCTTC. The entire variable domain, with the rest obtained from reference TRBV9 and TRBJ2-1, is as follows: DSGVTQTPKHLITATGQRVTLRCSPRSGDLSVYWYQQSLDQGLQFLIQYYNGEERAKGNILERFSAQQFPDLHSELNLSSLELGDSALYFCASTLAGSSYNEQFFGPGTRLTVL.

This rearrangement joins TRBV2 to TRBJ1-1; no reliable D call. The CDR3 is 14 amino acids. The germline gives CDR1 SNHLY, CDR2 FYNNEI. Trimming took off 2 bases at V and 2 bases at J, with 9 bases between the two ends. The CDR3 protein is CASSEQAINTEAFF. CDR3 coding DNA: TGTGCCAGCAGTGAACAGGCAATCAACACTGAAGCTTTCTTT.

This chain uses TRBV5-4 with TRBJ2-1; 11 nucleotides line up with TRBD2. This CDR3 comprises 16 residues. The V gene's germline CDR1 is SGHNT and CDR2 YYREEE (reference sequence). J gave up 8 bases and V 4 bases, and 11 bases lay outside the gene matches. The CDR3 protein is CASSDLGLAGKDEQFF. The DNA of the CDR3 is TGTGCCAGCAGCGACTTAGGACTAGCGGGCAAGGATGAGCAGTTCTTC.

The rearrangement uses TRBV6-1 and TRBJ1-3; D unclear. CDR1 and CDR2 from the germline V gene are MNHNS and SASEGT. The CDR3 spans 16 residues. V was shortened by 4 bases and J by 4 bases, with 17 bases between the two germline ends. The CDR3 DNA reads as TGTGCCAGCAGTGCTTCAGGCACCGGTCCAGGAAACACCATATATTTT. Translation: CASSASGTGPGNTIYF.

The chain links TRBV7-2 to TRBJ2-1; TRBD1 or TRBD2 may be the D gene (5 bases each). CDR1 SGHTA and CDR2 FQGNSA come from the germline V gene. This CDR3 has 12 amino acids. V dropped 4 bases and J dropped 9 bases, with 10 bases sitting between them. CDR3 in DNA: TGTGCCAGCAGCTGGGACCAGGGTGAGCAGTTCTTC. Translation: CASSWDQGEQFF.

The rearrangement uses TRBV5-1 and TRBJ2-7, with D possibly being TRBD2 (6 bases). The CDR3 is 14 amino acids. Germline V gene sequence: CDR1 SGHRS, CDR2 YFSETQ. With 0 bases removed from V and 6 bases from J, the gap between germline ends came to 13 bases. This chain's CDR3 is CASSLAGEFTEQYF. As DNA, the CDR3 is TGCGCCAGCAGCTTGGCGGGAGAATTCACCGAGCAGTACTTC. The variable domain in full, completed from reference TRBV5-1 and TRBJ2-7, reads KAGVTQTPRYLIKTRGQQVTLSCSPISGHRSVSWYQQTPGQGLQFLFEYFSETQRNKGNFPGRFSGRQFSNSRSEMNVSTLELGDSALYLCASSLAGEFTEQYFGPGTRLTVT.

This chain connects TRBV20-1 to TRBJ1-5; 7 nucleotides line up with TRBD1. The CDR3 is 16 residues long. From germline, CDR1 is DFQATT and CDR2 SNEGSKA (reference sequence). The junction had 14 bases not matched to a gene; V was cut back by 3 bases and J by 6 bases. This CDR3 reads CSASIGGGVGSQPQHF. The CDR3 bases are TGCAGTGCTAGTATAGGAGGGGGCGTCGGAAGTCAGCCCCAGCATTTT.

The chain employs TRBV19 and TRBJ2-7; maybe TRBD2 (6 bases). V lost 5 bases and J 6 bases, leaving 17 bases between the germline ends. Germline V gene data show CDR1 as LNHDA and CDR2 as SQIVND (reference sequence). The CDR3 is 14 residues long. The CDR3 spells CASSPPGEGAEQYF. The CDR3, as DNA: TGTGCCAGTAGTCCTCCGGGGGAAGGAGCCGAGCAGTACTTC.

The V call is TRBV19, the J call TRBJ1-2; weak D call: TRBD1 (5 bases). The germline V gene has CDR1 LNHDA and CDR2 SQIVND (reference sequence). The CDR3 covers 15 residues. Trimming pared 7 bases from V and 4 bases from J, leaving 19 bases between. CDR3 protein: CASTLFPDSAYGYTF. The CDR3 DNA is TGTGCCAGTACCCTGTTCCCCGACAGTGCCTATGGCTACACCTTC.

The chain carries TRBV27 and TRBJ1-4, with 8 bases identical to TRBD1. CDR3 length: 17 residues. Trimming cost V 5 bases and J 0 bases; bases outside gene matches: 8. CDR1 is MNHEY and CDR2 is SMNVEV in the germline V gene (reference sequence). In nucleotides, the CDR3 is TGTGCCAGCAGTCCCCGCGGGACAGGTACAACTAATGAAAAACTGTTTTTT. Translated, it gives CASSPRGTGTTNEKLFF.